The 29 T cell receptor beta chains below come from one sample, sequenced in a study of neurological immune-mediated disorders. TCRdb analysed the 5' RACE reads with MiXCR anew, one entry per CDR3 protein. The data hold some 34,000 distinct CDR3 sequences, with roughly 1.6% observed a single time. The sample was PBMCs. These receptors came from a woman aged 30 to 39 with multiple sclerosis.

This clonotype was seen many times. The CDR3 is CASSQEGGLGQGRREKLFF. The CDR3 DNA follows: TGCGCCAGCAGCCAAGAAGGGGGCTTGGGGCAGGGGAGAAGAGAAAAACTGTTTTTT. V usage is TRBV4-1 and J usage is TRBJ1-4, with TRBD1 matching 7 bases. With 0 bases clipped from V and 8 bases from J, the junction kept 18 bases outside the gene matches. The CDR3 runs 19 residues. The germline V gene has CDR1 MGHRA and CDR2 YSYEKL.

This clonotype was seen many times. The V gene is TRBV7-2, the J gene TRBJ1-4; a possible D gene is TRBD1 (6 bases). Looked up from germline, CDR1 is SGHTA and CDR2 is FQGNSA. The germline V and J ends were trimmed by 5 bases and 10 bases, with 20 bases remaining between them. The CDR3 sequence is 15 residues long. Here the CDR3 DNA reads TGTGCCAGCAGCATTAGCGGGGGCGAGTCCGGAAAACTGTTTTTT. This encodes CASSISGGESGKLFF.

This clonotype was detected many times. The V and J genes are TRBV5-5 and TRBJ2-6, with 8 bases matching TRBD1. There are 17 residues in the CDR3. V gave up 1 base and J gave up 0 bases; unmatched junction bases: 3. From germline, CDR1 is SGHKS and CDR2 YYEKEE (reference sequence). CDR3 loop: CASSLRGQGSGANVLTF. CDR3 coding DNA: TGTGCCAGCAGCTTGAGAGGACAGGGCTCTGGGGCCAACGTCCTGACTTTC.

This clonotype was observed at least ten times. CDR3 amino acids: CASSEAPPKQYF. CDR3 coding DNA: TGTGCCAGCAGTGAAGCGCCCCCTAAGCAGTACTTC. The chain links TRBV2 to TRBJ2-7, with no clear D. The V gene lost 0 bases and the J gene lost 8 bases, with 8 bases spanning the gap. CDR1 and CDR2 (germline): SNHLY, FYNNEI. The CDR3 runs to 12 residues.

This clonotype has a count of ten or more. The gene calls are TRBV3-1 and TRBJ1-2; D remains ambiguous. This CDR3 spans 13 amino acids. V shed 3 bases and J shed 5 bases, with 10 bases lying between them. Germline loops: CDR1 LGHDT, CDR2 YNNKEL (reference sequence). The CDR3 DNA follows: TGTGCCAGCAGCCAGGGGAAGGAGTATGGCTACACCTTC. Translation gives CASSQGKEYGYTF. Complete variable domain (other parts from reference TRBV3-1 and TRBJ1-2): DTAVSQTPKYLVTQMGNDKSIKCEQNLGHDTMYWYKQDSKKFLKIMFSYNNKELIINETVPNRFSPKSPDKAHLNLHINSLELGDSAVYFCASSQGKEYGYTFGSGTRLTVV.

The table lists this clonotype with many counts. CDR3 sequence: CASSLTATSSYNEQFF. CDR3 DNA: TGCGCCAGCAGCTTGACAGCGACGTCCTCCTACAATGAGCAGTTCTTC. This chain joins TRBV5-1 and TRBJ2-1; no clear D. Germline lookup yields CDR1 SGHRS and CDR2 YFSETQ. Between the trimmed V and J ends, which lost 1 base and 0 bases, there was a span of 11 bases. This CDR3 region has 16 residues.

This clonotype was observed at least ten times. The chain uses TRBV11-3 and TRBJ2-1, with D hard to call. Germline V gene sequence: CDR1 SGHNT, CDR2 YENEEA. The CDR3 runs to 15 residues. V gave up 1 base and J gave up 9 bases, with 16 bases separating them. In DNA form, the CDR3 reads TGTGCCAGCAGCTTAGCCCCAGACTGGAGAGGTGAGCAGTTCTTC. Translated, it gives CASSLAPDWRGEQFF.

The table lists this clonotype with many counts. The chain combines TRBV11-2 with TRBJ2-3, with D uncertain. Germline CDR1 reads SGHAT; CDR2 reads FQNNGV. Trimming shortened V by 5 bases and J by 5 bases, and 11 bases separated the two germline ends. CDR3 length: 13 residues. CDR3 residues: CASSARVRDTQYF. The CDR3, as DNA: TGTGCCAGCAGCGCCCGCGTGAGAGATACGCAGTATTTT.

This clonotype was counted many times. The CDR3 coding sequence is TGCGCCAGCAGCTTGGTTTCGCCCCCCGGATACAATGAGCAGTTCTTC. This gives the protein CASSLVSPPGYNEQFF. V is TRBV5-1 and J is TRBJ2-1, with D unresolved. CDR1 and CDR2 (germline): SGHRS, YFSETQ. The CDR3 consists of 16 residues. V lost 0 bases to trimming and J lost 4 bases, with 14 bases between them.

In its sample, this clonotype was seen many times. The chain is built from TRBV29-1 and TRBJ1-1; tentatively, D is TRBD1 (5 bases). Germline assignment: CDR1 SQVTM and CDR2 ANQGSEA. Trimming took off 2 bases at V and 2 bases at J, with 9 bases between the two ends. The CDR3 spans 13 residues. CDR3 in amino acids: CSVEHDSNTEAFF. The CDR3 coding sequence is TGCAGCGTTGAACATGACAGCAACACTGAAGCTTTCTTT.

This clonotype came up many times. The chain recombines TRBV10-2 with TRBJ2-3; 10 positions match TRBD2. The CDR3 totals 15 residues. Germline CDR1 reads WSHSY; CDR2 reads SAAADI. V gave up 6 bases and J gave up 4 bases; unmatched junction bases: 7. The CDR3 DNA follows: TGCGCCAGCAGGGAGAGCGGGGGGGCATCAGATACGCAGTATTTT. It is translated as CASRESGGASDTQYF.

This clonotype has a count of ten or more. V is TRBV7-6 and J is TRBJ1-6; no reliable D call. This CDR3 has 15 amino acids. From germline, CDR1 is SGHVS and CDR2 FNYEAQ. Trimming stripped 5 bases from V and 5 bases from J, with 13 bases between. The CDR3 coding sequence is TGTGCCAGCAGCGCCCGGGGAGGCGATAATTCACCCCTCCACTTT. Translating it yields CASSARGGDNSPLHF. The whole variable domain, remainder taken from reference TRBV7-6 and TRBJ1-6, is GAGVSQSPRYKVTKRGQDVALRCDPISGHVSLYWYRQALGQGPEFLTYFNYEAQQDKSGLPNDRFSAERPEGSISTLTIQRTEQRDSAMYRCASSARGGDNSPLHFGNGTRLTVT.

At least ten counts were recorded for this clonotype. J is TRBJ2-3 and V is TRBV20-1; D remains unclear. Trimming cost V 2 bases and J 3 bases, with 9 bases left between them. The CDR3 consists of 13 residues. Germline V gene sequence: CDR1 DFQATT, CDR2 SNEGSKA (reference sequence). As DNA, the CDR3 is TGCAGTGCTAGACCTGATCTAACAGATACGCAGTATTTT. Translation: CSARPDLTDTQYF.

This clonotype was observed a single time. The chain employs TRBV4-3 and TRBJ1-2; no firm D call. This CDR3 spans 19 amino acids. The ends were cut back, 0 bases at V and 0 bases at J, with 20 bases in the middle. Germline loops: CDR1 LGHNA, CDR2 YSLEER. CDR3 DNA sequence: TGCGCCAGCAGCCAAGATCGTAGGAGCCGGGCTCCCTCTAACTATGGCTACACCTTC. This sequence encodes CASSQDRRSRAPSNYGYTF.

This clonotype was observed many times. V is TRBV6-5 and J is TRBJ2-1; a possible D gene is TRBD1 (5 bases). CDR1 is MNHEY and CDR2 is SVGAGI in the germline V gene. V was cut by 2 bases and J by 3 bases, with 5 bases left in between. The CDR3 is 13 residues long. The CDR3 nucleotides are TGTGCCAGCAGTTACGACAGCTACAATGAGCAGTTCTTC. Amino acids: CASSYDSYNEQFF.

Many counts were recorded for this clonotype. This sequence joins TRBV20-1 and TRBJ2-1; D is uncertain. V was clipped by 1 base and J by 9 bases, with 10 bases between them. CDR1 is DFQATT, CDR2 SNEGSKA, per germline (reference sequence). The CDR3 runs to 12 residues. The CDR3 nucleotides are TGCAGTGCTAGAGTACCCCGGAGTGAGCAGTTCTTC. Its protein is CSARVPRSEQFF.

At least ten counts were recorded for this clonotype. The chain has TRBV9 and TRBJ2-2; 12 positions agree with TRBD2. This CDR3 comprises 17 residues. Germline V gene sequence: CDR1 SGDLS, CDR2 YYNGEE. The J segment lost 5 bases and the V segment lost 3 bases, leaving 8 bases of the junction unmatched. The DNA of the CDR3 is TGTGCCAGCAGCGAACTAGCGGGGGGCGCGAGAACCGGGGAGCTGTTTTTT. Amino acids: CASSELAGGARTGELFF.

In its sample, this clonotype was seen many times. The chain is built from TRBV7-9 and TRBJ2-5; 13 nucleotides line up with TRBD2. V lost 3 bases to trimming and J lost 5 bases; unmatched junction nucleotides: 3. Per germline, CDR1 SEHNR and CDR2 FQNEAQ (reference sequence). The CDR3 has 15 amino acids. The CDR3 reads CASSFATSGGETQYF. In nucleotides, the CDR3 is TGTGCCAGCAGCTTTGCGACTAGCGGGGGGGAGACCCAGTACTTC.

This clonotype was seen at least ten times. CDR3 protein: CAIRHAGGNQPQHF. The CDR3 region has the DNA TGTGCCATCAGGCACGCAGGGGGCAATCAGCCCCAGCATTTT. This rearrangement joins TRBV10-3 to TRBJ1-5, with D perhaps matching TRBD1 (6 bases). V was trimmed by 6 bases and J by 2 bases, leaving 11 bases between them. Germline V lookup: CDR1 ENHRY, CDR2 SYGVKD. There are 14 residues in the CDR3.

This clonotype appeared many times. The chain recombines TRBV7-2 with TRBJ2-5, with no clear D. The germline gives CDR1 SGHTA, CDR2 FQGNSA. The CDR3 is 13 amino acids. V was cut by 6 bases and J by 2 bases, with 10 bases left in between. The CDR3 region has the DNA TGTGCCAGCAGTCGAAGGCTTCAAGAGACCCAGTACTTC. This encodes CASSRRLQETQYF. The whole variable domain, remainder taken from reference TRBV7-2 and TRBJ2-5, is GAGVSQSPSNKVTEKGKDVELRCDPISGHTALYWYRQSLGQGLEFLIYFQGNSAPDKSGLPSDRFSAERTGGSVSTLTIQRTQQEDSAVYLCASSRRLQETQYFGPGTRLLVL.

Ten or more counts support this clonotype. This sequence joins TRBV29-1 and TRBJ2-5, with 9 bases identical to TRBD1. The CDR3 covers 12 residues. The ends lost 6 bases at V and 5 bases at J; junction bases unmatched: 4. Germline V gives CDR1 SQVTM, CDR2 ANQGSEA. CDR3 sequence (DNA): TGCAGCGTGGGACAGGGTGGGGAGACCCAGTACTTC. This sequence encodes CSVGQGGETQYF.

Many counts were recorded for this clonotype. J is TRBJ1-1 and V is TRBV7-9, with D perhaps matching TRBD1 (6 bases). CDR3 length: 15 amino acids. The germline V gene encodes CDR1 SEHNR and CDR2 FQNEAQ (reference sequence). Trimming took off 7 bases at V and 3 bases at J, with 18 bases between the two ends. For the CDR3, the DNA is TGTGCCAGCATCCACGGAGGAAGGGGGGACACTGAAGCTTTCTTT. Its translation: CASIHGGRGDTEAFF.

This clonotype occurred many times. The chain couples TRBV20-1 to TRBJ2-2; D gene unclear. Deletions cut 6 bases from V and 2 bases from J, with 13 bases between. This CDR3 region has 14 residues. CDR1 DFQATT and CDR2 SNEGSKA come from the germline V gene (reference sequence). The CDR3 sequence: CSAPTVRNTGELFF. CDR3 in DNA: TGCAGTGCCCCCACGGTCCGCAACACCGGGGAGCTGTTTTTT.

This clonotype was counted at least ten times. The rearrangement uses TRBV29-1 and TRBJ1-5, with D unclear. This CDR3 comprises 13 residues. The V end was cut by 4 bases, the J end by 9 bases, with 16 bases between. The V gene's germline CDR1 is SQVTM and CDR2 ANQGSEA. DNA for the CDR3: TGCAGCGTTGGGGCAGGACCCTTACGGCCCCAGCATTTT. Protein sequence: CSVGAGPLRPQHF.

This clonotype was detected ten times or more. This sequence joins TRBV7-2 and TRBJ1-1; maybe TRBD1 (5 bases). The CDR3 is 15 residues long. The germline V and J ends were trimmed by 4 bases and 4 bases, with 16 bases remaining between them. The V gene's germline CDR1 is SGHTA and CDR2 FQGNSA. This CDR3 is CASSSRGARGTEAFF. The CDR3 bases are TGTGCCAGCAGCTCCCGTGGGGCTCGGGGCACTGAAGCTTTCTTT.

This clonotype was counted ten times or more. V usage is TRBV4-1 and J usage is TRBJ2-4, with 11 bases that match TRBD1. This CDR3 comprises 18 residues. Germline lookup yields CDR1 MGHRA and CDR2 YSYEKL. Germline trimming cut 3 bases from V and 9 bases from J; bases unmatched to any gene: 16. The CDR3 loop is CASSHKIDFGTGGSIQYF. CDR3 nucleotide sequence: TGCGCCAGCAGCCACAAGATCGACTTCGGGACAGGGGGGAGCATTCAGTACTTC.

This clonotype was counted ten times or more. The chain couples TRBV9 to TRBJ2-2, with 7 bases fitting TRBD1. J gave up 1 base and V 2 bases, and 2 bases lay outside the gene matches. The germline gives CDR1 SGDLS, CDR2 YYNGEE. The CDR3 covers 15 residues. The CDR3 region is CASSVGQRNTGELFF. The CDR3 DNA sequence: TGTGCCAGCAGCGTGGGACAGCGGAACACCGGGGAGCTGTTTTTT.

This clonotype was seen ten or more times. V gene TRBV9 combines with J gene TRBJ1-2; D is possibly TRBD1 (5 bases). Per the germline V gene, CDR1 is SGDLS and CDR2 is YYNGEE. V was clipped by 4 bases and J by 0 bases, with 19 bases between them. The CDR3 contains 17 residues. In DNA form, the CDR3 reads TGTGCCAGCAGCTCCCTCGGAGGGGATCCGACTAACTATGGCTACACCTTC. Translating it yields CASSSLGGDPTNYGYTF.

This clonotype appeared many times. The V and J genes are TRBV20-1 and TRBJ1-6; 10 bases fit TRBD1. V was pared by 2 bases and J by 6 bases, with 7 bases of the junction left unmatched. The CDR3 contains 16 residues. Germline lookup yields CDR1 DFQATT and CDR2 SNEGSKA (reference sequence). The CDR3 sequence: CSARRQGARSNSPLHF. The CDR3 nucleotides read TGCAGTGCTAGAAGACAGGGGGCACGAAGTAATTCACCCCTCCACTTT.